The 25 T cell receptor beta chains below all came from one sample that was sequenced in a study of cytomegalovirus exposure and HLA in healthy donors. It was with 60 Vbeta and 13 Jbeta primers that the PCR ran. The assay was immunoSEQ multiplex PCR, and TCRdb's table has in-frame clones only and misses some. The sample holds around 150,000 clones; 68% are singletons and the top ten take around 4.7%. Sample: PBMCs. All receptors come from a man aged 60 to 75 in good health and CMV-seronegative.

This clone came up a few times. J is TRBJ2-3 and V is TRBV27; 8 nucleotides align to TRBD1. Per germline, CDR1 MNHEY and CDR2 SMNVEV (reference sequence). The J segment lost 0 bases and the V segment lost 5 bases, leaving 4 bases of the junction unmatched. This CDR3 is built from 15 residues. This chain's CDR3 is CASSTRTGSTDTQYF. CDR3 DNA: TGTGCCAGCAGTACCCGGACAGGGAGCACAGATACGCAGTATTTT.

This clone showed up just a few times. The rearrangement joins TRBV11-2 to TRBJ1-1, with 9 bases matching TRBD1. Per germline, CDR1 SGHAT and CDR2 FQNNGV. The length of the CDR3 is 13 residues. The ends lost 4 bases at V and 10 bases at J; junction bases unmatched: 7. This CDR3 reads CASSSQDRGRAFF. DNA of the CDR3: TGTGCCAGCAGCTCCCAGGACAGGGGTCGAGCTTTCTTT.

This chain connects TRBV27 to TRBJ2-3, with 13 bases matching TRBD2. Losses at the gene ends were 0 bases for V and 2 bases for J; bases not matched to a gene: 5. The CDR3 is 18 amino acids. Germline lookup yields CDR1 MNHEY and CDR2 SMNVEV (reference sequence). CDR3 region: CASSLSGLAGRTTDTQYF. The CDR3 coding sequence is TGTGCCAGCAGTTTATCGGGACTAGCGGGGCGGACCACAGATACGCAGTATTTT.

This clone has just one count. The chain is built from TRBV28 and TRBJ1-2; 8 bases are shared with TRBD1. Trimming at V came to 8 bases and at J to 7 bases, leaving 12 bases not matched to a gene. Germline V gene sequence: CDR1 MDHEN, CDR2 SYDVKM. The CDR3 totals 14 residues. DNA for the CDR3: TGTGCCAGCGCCTTAGCAGGGGGCTTTGGTGGCTACACCTTC. This encodes CASALAGGFGGYTF.

The chain couples TRBV15 to TRBJ1-2; the D gene is possibly TRBD1 (5 bases). The CDR3 has 15 amino acids. The germline CDR1 and CDR2 sequences are LNHNV and YYDKDF (reference sequence). V lost 0 bases and J 3 bases, leaving 11 bases between the germline ends. CDR3 sequence: CATSRDSGDDYGYTF. In nucleotides, the CDR3 is TGTGCCACCAGCAGAGATTCGGGGGACGACTATGGCTACACCTTC.

In its sample, this clone was seen a few times. The chain combines TRBV28 with TRBJ2-4, with 7 bases lining up with TRBD1. The CDR3 is 17 amino acids. Germline-derived CDR1 and CDR2 are MDHEN and SYDVKM. Germline trimming cut 2 bases from V and 4 bases from J; bases unmatched to any gene: 11. The CDR3 coding sequence is TGTGCCAGCAGTTTAGTCGACAGGGTTTCCCCTAAAAACATTCAGTACTTC. It encodes CASSLVDRVSPKNIQYF. Full variable domain (outside the CDR3, taken from reference TRBV28 and TRBJ2-4): DVKVTQSSRYLVKRTGEKVFLECVQDMDHENMFWYRQDPGLGLRLIYFSYDVKMKEKGDIPEGYSVSREKKERFSLILESASTNQTSMYLCASSLVDRVSPKNIQYFGAGTRLSVL.

The gene calls are TRBV28 and TRBJ2-7; 7 bases align to TRBD1. The CDR3 has 13 amino acids. Germline lookup yields CDR1 MDHEN and CDR2 SYDVKM. V shed 5 bases and J 6 bases; nucleotides not matched to a gene: 7. The CDR3 nucleotides are TGTGCCAGCAGTCGCGACAGGGTAGGCGAGCAGTACTTC. As protein: CASSRDRVGEQYF.

This clone was observed a few times. A junction boundary mismatches the germline segment, possibly from a read error. The rearrangement joins TRBV5-1 to TRBJ2-5, with 7 bases that match TRBD2. In germline, CDR1 is SGHRS, CDR2 YFSETQ. The CDR3 has 16 amino acids. The CDR3 protein is CASTLIPREGQETQYF. Here the CDR3 DNA reads TGCGCCAGCACCTTGATCCCCAGGGAGGGTCAAGAGACCCAGTACTTC.

The chain couples TRBV5-1 to TRBJ1-1; no firm D call. The V end lost 0 bases, the J end lost 8 bases, and 8 bases lay between the germline ends. The CDR3 is 12 residues long. Germline V lookup: CDR1 SGHRS, CDR2 YFSETQ. CDR3 bases: TGCGCCAGCAGCTTGGAGTGGAGCGAAGCTTTCTTT. It yields the protein CASSLEWSEAFF. The full variable domain, completed using reference TRBV5-1 and TRBJ1-1, is KAGVTQTPRYLIKTRGQQVTLSCSPISGHRSVSWYQQTPGQGLQFLFEYFSETQRNKGNFPGRFSGRQFSNSRSEMNVSTLELGDSALYLCASSLEWSEAFFGQGTRLTVV.

Remarks on this clone: One junction end disagrees with the germline gene, perhaps due to a read error. The J gene is TRBJ2-4, the V gene TRBV9, with 8 bases aligning to TRBD2. CDR1 SGDLS and CDR2 YYNGEE come from the germline V gene. The CDR3 spans 17 residues. The CDR3 DNA is TGTGCCAGCAGCGTAGCTGTGAACGGGGGGGCCCAAAACATTCAGCACTTC. Protein product: CASSVAVNGGAQNIQHF. The variable domain in full, with the rest retrieved from reference TRBV9 and TRBJ2-4, is DSGVTQTPKHLITATGQRVTLRCSPRSGDLSVYWYQQSLDQGLQFLIQYYNGEERAKGNILERFSAQQFPDLHSELNLSSLELGDSALYFCASSVAVNGGAQNIQHFGAGTRLSVL.

Only a few counts were recorded for this clone. The V call is TRBV2, the J call TRBJ1-5, with D possibly being TRBD1 (5 bases). The CDR3 loop spans 13 amino acids. Trimming removed 3 bases at V and 4 bases at J, with 7 bases between. Germline lookup yields CDR1 SNHLY and CDR2 FYNNEI. The CDR3 loop reads CASSDRVNQPQHF. Here the CDR3 DNA reads TGTGCCAGCAGTGACAGGGTTAATCAGCCCCAGCATTTT.

V gene TRBV27 combines with J gene TRBJ2-3; 8 bases are a match to TRBD2. This CDR3 is built from 16 residues. V lost 3 bases, J lost 5 bases, and 10 bases stayed unmatched. Germline V gene sequence: CDR1 MNHEY, CDR2 SMNVEV (reference sequence). CDR3 DNA: TGTGCCAGCAGTTTTGAAACGGGAGGGCCAAAAGATACGCAGTATTTT. It translates to CASSFETGGPKDTQYF.

This clone was detected a few times. The chain combines TRBV4-1 with TRBJ1-6; TRBD1 matches at 7 bases. Trimming removed 3 bases from V and 0 bases from J; junction bases left unmatched: 17. Per the germline V gene, CDR1 is MGHRA and CDR2 is YSYEKL. There are 21 residues in the CDR3. This CDR3 is CASSHRGQDDPQPSYNSPLHF. In nucleotides, the CDR3 is TGCGCCAGCAGCCATCGCGGACAGGACGACCCACAACCCTCCTATAATTCACCCCTCCACTTT.

This clone has a handful of counts. The gene calls are TRBV7-2 and TRBJ1-5, with D perhaps matching TRBD1 (6 bases). CDR1 and CDR2 from the germline V gene are SGHTA and FQGNSA. The V and J ends lost 3 bases and 0 bases respectively, with 12 bases between them. CDR3 size: 16 residues. The CDR3 coding sequence is TGTGCCAGCAGCTTCCATGGACAGAATAGCAATCAGCCCCAGCATTTT. Translation gives CASSFHGQNSNQPQHF.

The rearrangement joins TRBV11-2 to TRBJ2-7; 10 nucleotides agree with TRBD2. The CDR3 has 16 residues. J lost 6 bases, V lost 0 bases, and 8 bases had no gene match. Germline V gene lookup returns CDR1 SGHAT and CDR2 FQNNGV. CDR3 nucleotide sequence: TGTGCCAGCAGCTTAGATCAGCTAGCGGGAGTTGCCGAGCAGTACTTC. The encoded protein is CASSLDQLAGVAEQYF.

This clone occurred once. The chain uses TRBV5-1 and TRBJ2-5; possibly TRBD2 for D (5 bases). V gave up 4 bases and J gave up 2 bases, with 12 bases separating them. The CDR3 has 14 residues. Germline V gene sequence: CDR1 SGHRS, CDR2 YFSETQ. The CDR3 coding sequence is TGCGCCAGCAGCCTCGCCCGAGGGCAAGAGACCCAGTACTTC. Translating gives CASSLARGQETQYF.

This chain joins TRBV29-1 and TRBJ1-1; D unclear. Germline V lookup: CDR1 SQVTM, CDR2 ANQGSEA. V gave up 3 bases and J gave up 4 bases, with 9 bases separating them. The CDR3 totals 12 residues. CDR3 nucleotide sequence: TGCAGCGTTGACCTTAAGCCCACTGAAGCTTTCTTT. This codes for CSVDLKPTEAFF.

This clone was seen only a few times. J is TRBJ1-2 and V is TRBV27; 7 bases agree with TRBD1. This CDR3 spans 17 amino acids. With 5 bases clipped from V and 3 bases from J, the junction kept 15 bases outside the gene matches. Germline CDR1 reads MNHEY; CDR2 reads SMNVEV (reference sequence). Here the CDR3 DNA reads TGTGCCAGCAGTCCCCTACGGACAGGCGTTTATGACTATGGCTACACCTTC. Its protein is CASSPLRTGVYDYGYTF.

The V gene is TRBV7-8, the J gene TRBJ1-5; 9 bases map to TRBD1. The germline CDR1 and CDR2 sequences are SGHVS and FQNEAQ. The CDR3 is 18 residues long. The trim removed 4 bases at V and 2 bases at J, leaving 12 bases unmatched. The CDR3 region has the DNA TGTGCCAGCAGCTCCTTCCCTGCTTGGACAGGGGGCAATCAGCCCCAGCATTTT. It specifies CASSSFPAWTGGNQPQHF. Looking up the rest from reference TRBV7-8 and TRBJ1-5 gives the full variable domain: GAGVSQSPRYKVAKRGQDVALRCDPISGHVSLFWYQQALGQGPEFLTYFQNEAQLDKSGLPSDRFFAERPEGSVSTLKIQRTQQEDSAVYLCASSSFPAWTGGNQPQHFGDGTRLSIL.

This clone has a single count. The same CDR3 can be traced to other DNA sequences in this sample. This chain connects TRBV7-7 to TRBJ2-1; 10 bases agree with TRBD2. Losses at the gene ends were 4 bases for V and 3 bases for J; bases not matched to a gene: 0. CDR3 size: 14 residues. Germline V lookup: CDR1 SSHAT, CDR2 FNYEAQ (reference sequence). In DNA, the CDR3 is TGTGCCAGCAGCTCTAGCGGGAGCTACAATGAGCAGTTCTTC. This encodes CASSSSGSYNEQFF.

This chain links TRBV28 with TRBJ1-2; D is perhaps TRBD1 (6 bases). CDR3 length: 15 amino acids. The V and J ends lost 5 bases and 6 bases respectively, with 19 bases between them. CDR1 and CDR2 from the germline V gene are MDHEN and SYDVKM. Here the CDR3 reads CASSLSGQINDGYTF. Written as DNA, the CDR3 is TGTGCCAGCAGTCTATCGGGACAAATTAATGATGGCTACACCTTC.

The rearrangement links TRBV28 to TRBJ2-3; the D gene is possibly TRBD2 (5 bases). Germline V gene sequence: CDR1 MDHEN, CDR2 SYDVKM. V was trimmed by 11 bases and J by 1 base, leaving 19 bases between them. This CDR3 has 15 amino acids. CDR3 loop: CAVHRSSGGTDTQYF. As DNA, the CDR3 is TGTGCCGTACACCGATCGTCCGGGGGCACAGATACGCAGTATTTT.

This clone occurred a few times. The chain carries TRBV5-1 and TRBJ2-2, with 8 bases aligning to TRBD2. The CDR3 loop spans 17 amino acids. The V and J ends lost 1 base and 0 bases, in that order; junction bases with no gene match: 5. CDR1 SGHRS and CDR2 YFSETQ come from the germline V gene. CDR3 region: CASSLPRSGTNTGELFF. CDR3 bases: TGCGCCAGCAGCTTGCCCCGTAGCGGGACGAACACCGGGGAGCTGTTTTTT.

This clone was observed a few times. Here the CDR3 DNA reads TGTGCCAGCGTGGGGTTACGGACAGGCGGGGCCCAGCATTTT. Its translation: CASVGLRTGGAQHF. V usage is TRBV28 and J usage is TRBJ1-5; TRBD1 matches at 7 bases. Germline trimming cut 8 bases from V and 11 bases from J; bases unmatched to any gene: 15. The CDR3 consists of 14 residues. CDR1 and CDR2 (germline): MDHEN, SYDVKM.

This chain connects TRBV4-2 to TRBJ2-3, with TRBD1 matching over 9 bases. The CDR3 spans 16 residues. Trimming cost V 5 bases and J 4 bases; bases outside gene matches: 10. Germline CDR1 is LGHNA and CDR2 is YNFKEQ. CDR3 sequence (DNA): TGTGCCAGCAGCAAAGGAGGGACAGGGAGTTCAGATACGCAGTATTTT. Protein: CASSKGGTGSSDTQYF.